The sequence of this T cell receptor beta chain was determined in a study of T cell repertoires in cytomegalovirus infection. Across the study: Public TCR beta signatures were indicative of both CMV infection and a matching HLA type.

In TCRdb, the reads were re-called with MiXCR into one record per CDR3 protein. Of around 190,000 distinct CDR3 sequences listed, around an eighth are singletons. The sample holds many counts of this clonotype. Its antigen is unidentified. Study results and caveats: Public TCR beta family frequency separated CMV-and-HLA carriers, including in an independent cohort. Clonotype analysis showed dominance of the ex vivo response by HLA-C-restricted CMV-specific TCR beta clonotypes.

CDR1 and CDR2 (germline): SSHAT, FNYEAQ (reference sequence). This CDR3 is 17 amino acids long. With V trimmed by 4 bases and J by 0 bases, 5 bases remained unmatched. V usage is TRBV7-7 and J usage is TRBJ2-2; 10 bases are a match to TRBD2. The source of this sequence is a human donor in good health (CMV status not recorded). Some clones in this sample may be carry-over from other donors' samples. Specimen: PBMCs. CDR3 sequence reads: CASSYKRGGTNTGELFF. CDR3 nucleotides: TGTGCCAGCAGCTACAAGCGGGGGGGGACGAACACCGGGGAGCTGTTTTTT.